Sequencing of this T cell receptor beta chain was carried out in a study of shared clonotypes between healthy human individuals. Overall study context: Ranging from 18 to 49 in age, donors were a couple of women and a few men.

Measured with immunoSEQ multiplex PCR; TCRdb has only the in-frame clones, and not every one. There are roughly 640,000 clones in the sample; less than 98% occur only once, and 0.045% to 0.07% lies in the top ten. This clone was observed once. Antigen: not known. Overall study findings and caveats: Naive subsets tended to show greater estimated richness than memory subsets. Researchers sampled only blood; tissue repertoires likely differ. Only a few donors were included, so the genetic and exposure-history diversity represented was limited.

The CDR3 is 16 residues long. Germline V gene lookup returns CDR1 MNHNY and CDR2 SVGAGI (reference sequence). The V and J ends lost 5 bases and 3 bases, in that order; junction bases with no gene match: 5. This receptor was identified in a woman aged 30 to 39 in good health. The genes are TRBV6-6 and TRBJ2-1; 12 bases match TRBD2. Sequences were obtained from naive CD4+ T cells sorted from blood. The subset: CD45RA+ positively selected. The CDR3 region is CASSLTSGSLYNEQFF. CDR3 bases: TGTGCCAGCAGTCTGACTAGCGGGAGTCTCTACAATGAGCAGTTCTTC.